This T cell receptor beta chain emerged from a study of blood T cell repertoires in COVID-19. Study as a whole: The study drew acute and convalescent COVID-19 samples from the United States, Italy and Spain. PBMCs, B-cell-depleted T cells, or T cells provided the cDNA or gDNA that made up the material.

This clone was recorded once. This CDR3 comprises 14 residues. Germline CDR1 is LGHDT and CDR2 is YNNKEL (reference sequence). V shed 1 base and J shed 1 base, with 7 bases lying between them. In the authors' methods: Reference gene primers were amplified, and this amplification served to estimate nucleated cell counts. The protocol was immunoSEQ multiplex PCR, while the TCRdb copy is restricted to in-frame clones and leaves out a portion. That table gives V, J and clone size, and the DNA gave D and trimming. The top ten hold around 20% of the sample, which has under 150,000 clones, 85% to 90% seen once.

Specimen: peripheral blood. This clonotype originated in a man aged 50 to 60 with active or convalescent COVID-19. V is TRBV3-1 (or the pseudogene TRBV3-2) and J is TRBJ2-5, with D possibly being TRBD1 (5 bases). Here the CDR3 reads CASSQGQIQETQYF. The CDR3 DNA reads as TGTGCCAGCAGCCAAGGACAGATCCAAGAGACCCAGTACTTC.